The 5 T cell receptor beta chains in this list originate from one sample, sequenced in a study of CD8 T cells in ankylosing spondylitis. General study findings and limits: Seemingly distinctive of ankylosing spondylitis blood was a TCR beta motif formed by eight highly homologous variants.

These receptors have no known antigen. TCRdb used MiXCR to reprocess the 5' RACE reads, holding one entry per CDR3 protein. In the table there are 400,000 or so distinct CDR3 sequences, roughly a quarter of which are singletons. The material sequenced was blood, either unsorted or a sorted T cell fraction (not recorded which). Receptors were obtained from a male donor with ankylosing spondylitis.

This clonotype was picked up a small number of times. The gene calls are TRBV12-3 or TRBV12-4 and TRBJ2-5; 11 bases match TRBD2. The ends lost 5 bases at V and 6 bases at J; junction bases unmatched: 8. The length of the CDR3 is 15 residues. The DNA for the CDR3 is TGTGCCAGCAGTCCCGGGACTAGCGGAAAACAGACCCAGTACTTC. Amino acid sequence: CASSPGTSGKQTQYF.

This clonotype was seen more than once but under ten times. CDR3 loop: CASSQTVAEAFF. In DNA, the CDR3 is TGTGCCAGCAGTCAGACCGTTGCTGAAGCTTTCTTT. The chain links TRBV3-1 to TRBJ1-1; D gene unclear. V was shortened by 6 bases and J by 6 bases, with 11 bases between the two germline ends. The CDR3 consists of 12 residues. CDR1 and CDR2 (germline): LGHDT, YNNKEL (reference sequence). The complete variable domain, with remaining parts taken from reference TRBV3-1 and TRBJ1-1, reads DTAVSQTPKYLVTQMGNDKSIKCEQNLGHDTMYWYKQDSKKFLKIMFSYNNKELIINETVPNRFSPKSPDKAHLNLHINSLELGDSAVYFCASSQTVAEAFFGQGTRLTVV.

The chain carries TRBV5-1 and TRBJ2-3; 14 bases map to TRBD2. Germline CDR1 and CDR2: SGHRS and YFSETQ. V lost 2 bases to trimming and J lost 4 bases; unmatched junction nucleotides: 6. CDR3 size: 17 residues. The CDR3: CASSLSGTSGSPDTQYF. CDR3 nucleotides: TGCGCCAGCAGCTTATCCGGGACTAGCGGGAGTCCAGATACGCAGTATTTT.

The chain uses TRBV7-2 and TRBJ2-3, with D perhaps TRBD2 (6 bases). The CDR3 totals 16 residues. Germline V gene sequence: CDR1 SGHTA, CDR2 FQGNSA. V lost 6 bases, J lost 0 bases, and 16 bases lay in between. The CDR3 sequence: CASSPTGTFSTDTQYF. The CDR3 DNA sequence: TGTGCCAGCAGTCCGACCGGGACTTTTAGCACAGATACGCAGTATTTT.

The rearrangement links TRBV7-2 to TRBJ2-7, with a weak D call TRBD1 (5 bases). Per the germline V gene, CDR1 is SGHTA and CDR2 is FQGNSA. V shed 4 bases and J shed 3 bases, with 7 bases lying between them. The CDR3 sequence is 12 residues long. The CDR3, as DNA: TGTGCCAGCAGCTCAACAGGCTACGAGCAGTACGTC. Its translation is CASSSTGYEQYV.